This entry concerns a single T cell receptor beta chain. The sample originates from a study of CD8 T cells in Susac syndrome. Study at large: Among the Susac syndrome patients who underwent sequencing, about 6 had clinically active disease, while about 8 of them were in remission.

When the RNA was reverse transcribed, random hexamers were used with an input of roughly 0.45 to 1 ug. The TCR beta CDR3 was amplified by immunoSEQ multiplex PCR across 54 Vbeta, 13 Jbeta. TCRdb recomputed calls from the immunoSEQ multiplex PCR reads with MiXCR, one row per CDR3 protein. The sample records 80,000 to 95,000 distinct CDR3 sequences, approximately 93% being singletons. The CDR3 contains 15 residues. The germline gives CDR1 SGDLS, CDR2 YYNGEE. V lost 3 bases and J lost 3; bases outside the gene matches: 7. High-throughput TCR beta sequencing covered peripheral CD8+ and CD4+ T cells. While CD8+ and CD4+ T cells were isolated negatively, TEMRA cells were enriched by FACS.

Sequencing was performed on CD8+ T cells from PBMCs. The receptor was derived from a human donor with Susac syndrome. The J gene is TRBJ2-7, the V gene TRBV9, with 9 bases fitting TRBD2. The CDR3 nucleotides read TGTGCCAGCAGCGAGGCTAGCGGGGCGATCTACGAGCAGTACTTC. As protein: CASSEASGAIYEQYF.